Shown below are 12 T cell receptor beta chains from a single sample sequenced in a study of OX40 agonist ivuxolimab in advanced cancers. Sequencing used immunoSEQ multiplex PCR; TCRdb keeps in-frame clones, though not all of them. The sample holds 60,000 to 70,000 clones, around 93% seen once. The source material was CD4+ or CD8+ T cells sorted from blood, sampled in a trial of the OX40 agonist ivuxolimab. These receptors were obtained from an adult with an advanced solid tumor such as melanoma, head and neck, liver or kidney cancer.

This clone has only one observation. The J gene is TRBJ2-3, the V gene TRBV13, with 7 bases identical to TRBD2. The CDR3 loop spans 12 amino acids. V shed 5 bases and J 6 bases; nucleotides not matched to a gene: 2. The germline gives CDR1 PRHDT, CDR2 FYEKMQ (reference sequence). CDR3 sequence: CASSLLADTQYF. CDR3 in DNA: TGTGCCAGCAGCCTACTAGCGGATACGCAGTATTTT.

As DNA, the CDR3 is TGTGCCAGTAGTATGAGGCGGAACACCGGGGAGCTGTTTTTT. Protein product: CASSMRRNTGELFF. The rearrangement links TRBV19 to TRBJ2-2; D is ambiguous. CDR3 size: 14 residues. Deletions cut 3 bases from V and 1 base from J, with 6 bases between. Germline V gene lookup returns CDR1 LNHDA and CDR2 SQIVND (reference sequence).

In this sample, this clone turned up once. The chain recombines TRBV11-2 with TRBJ1-4, with no clear D. The ends were cut back, 10 bases at V and 3 bases at J, with 15 bases in the middle. This CDR3 region has 14 residues. Looked up from germline, CDR1 is SGHAT and CDR2 is FQNNGV. The CDR3 nucleotides read TGTGCCATCAGGCAAATTCAAGCTAATGAAAAACTGTTTTTT. Protein sequence: CAIRQIQANEKLFF.

The rearrangement links TRBV29-1 to TRBJ2-7, with TRBD2 matching 10 bases. V shed 3 bases and J 0 bases; nucleotides not matched to a gene: 5. This CDR3 has 15 amino acids. Germline V gene data show CDR1 as SQVTM and CDR2 as ANQGSEA. The CDR3 sequence: CSVEGRTSGSYEQYF. The CDR3 DNA is TGCAGCGTTGAGGGGAGGACTAGCGGCTCCTACGAGCAGTACTTC.

This clone was picked up one time. This chain connects TRBV15 to TRBJ2-7; D tentatively fits TRBD1 or TRBD2 (5 bases each). The CDR3 runs to 17 residues. V lost 2 bases, J lost 3 bases, and 20 bases lay in between. Germline CDR1 and CDR2: LNHNV and YYDKDF (reference sequence). The CDR3 loop is CATSRSWRVGENYEQYF. CDR3 DNA: TGTGCCACCAGCAGATCCTGGCGGGTAGGGGAAAACTACGAGCAGTACTTC.

This chain joins TRBV6-1 and TRBJ2-1; the D call may be TRBD1 or TRBD2 (6 bases each). This CDR3 spans 11 amino acids. CDR1 and CDR2 (germline): MNHNS, SASEGT. Trimming cost V 7 bases and J 8 bases, with 9 bases left between them. CDR3 region: CASIGGDEQFF. Here the CDR3 DNA reads TGTGCCAGCATCGGGGGCGATGAGCAGTTCTTC.

This rearrangement joins TRBV7-2 to TRBJ2-7; D could derive from TRBD1 or TRBD2 (5 bases each). V shed 5 bases and J shed 4 bases, with 12 bases lying between them. The germline CDR1 and CDR2 sequences are SGHTA and FQGNSA. The CDR3 length is 13 residues. The CDR3 DNA reads TGTGCCAGCAGCCCGGGACCAGTATACGAGCAGTACTTC. Residues: CASSPGPVYEQYF. Using reference TRBV7-2 and TRBJ2-7 for the parts outside the CDR3, the full variable domain is GAGVSQSPSNKVTEKGKDVELRCDPISGHTALYWYRQSLGQGLEFLIYFQGNSAPDKSGLPSDRFSAERTGGSVSTLTIQRTQQEDSAVYLCASSPGPVYEQYFGPGTRLTVT.

Written as DNA, the CDR3 is TGTGCCAGCAGTTTCACTGGGACCCTTTACGAGCAGTACTTC. This encodes CASSFTGTLYEQYF. The chain recombines TRBV28 with TRBJ2-7; D possibly matches TRBD1 or TRBD2 (5 bases each). Germline V gives CDR1 MDHEN, CDR2 SYDVKM. The V end lost 3 bases, the J end lost 4 bases, and 13 bases lay between the germline ends. This CDR3 contains 14 residues.

The chain is built from TRBV9 and TRBJ2-2, with D possibly being TRBD2 (5 bases). V lost 0 bases, J lost 4 bases, and 7 bases lay in between. From germline, CDR1 is SGDLS and CDR2 YYNGEE. The CDR3 consists of 14 residues. The CDR3 DNA is TGTGCCAGCAGCGTAGGAGGGAGCACCGGGGAGCTGTTTTTT. Translated, it gives CASSVGGSTGELFF. The whole variable domain, filled in from reference TRBV9 and TRBJ2-2, reads DSGVTQTPKHLITATGQRVTLRCSPRSGDLSVYWYQQSLDQGLQFLIQYYNGEERAKGNILERFSAQQFPDLHSELNLSSLELGDSALYFCASSVGGSTGELFFGEGSRLTVL.

Only one count was recorded for this clone. V is TRBV27 and J is TRBJ1-5, with 8 bases lining up with TRBD1. This CDR3 has 15 residues. Per germline, CDR1 MNHEY and CDR2 SMNVEV (reference sequence). J lost 5 bases, V lost 2 bases, and 5 bases had no gene match. Here the CDR3 DNA reads TGTGCCAGCAGTTTAGCAGGGGGCATCTATCAGCCCCAGCATTTT. Translating gives CASSLAGGIYQPQHF.

The chain carries TRBV6-6 and TRBJ1-3; D remains unclear. This CDR3 is 15 amino acids long. Trimming cost V 4 bases and J 1 base, with 11 bases left between them. In germline, CDR1 is MNHNY, CDR2 SVGAGI (reference sequence). CDR3 sequence (DNA): TGTGCCAGCAGTTTGCTTCAGCCTTCTGGAAACACCATATATTTT. It codes for CASSLLQPSGNTIYF.

V is TRBV5-1 and J is TRBJ2-2; D remains ambiguous. Germline CDR1 is SGHRS and CDR2 is YFSETQ. V lost 4 bases and J lost 3, with 4 bases in between. This CDR3 has 12 amino acids. CDR3 in amino acids: CASSRDTGELFF. The CDR3 DNA sequence: TGCGCCAGCAGCAGAGACACCGGGGAGCTGTTTTTT.